Listed here are 6 T cell receptor beta chains from one sample, sequenced in a study of vaccination and CD4 T cells after COVID-19 (dated by TCRdb to the early 2020s). The library was generated by PCR. The sample was run on an Illumina iSeq 100. DNA from cultured CD4+ T cells was subjected to TCR sequencing with the Oncomine TCR Beta short-read assay at the Johns Hopkins FTIC core. The public reads were run again by TCRdb, first through fastp at Q25 and then through MiXCR, and only productive beta chains were kept. Rows are unified per CDR3 protein, each entry keeping the most common DNA and genes. A total of thousands of distinct CDR3 sequences appear in this sample, roughly 45% of them only once. The ten largest account for just over 60% of the sample. For these TCRs, the target antigens are not known. The label giving this sample's treatment or condition can be read as: roughly nine-day PBMC culture with coronavirus spike peptide pools or control peptides (ViraFEST assay).

The sequenced sample was CD4+ T cells from blood, cultured in vitro. The receptors were gathered from a human donor who had recovered from COVID-19.

The rearrangement joins TRBV30 to TRBJ2-7; 7 bases fit TRBD2. J was trimmed by 2 bases and V by 3 bases; bases with no gene match: 7. This CDR3 is 14 amino acids long. Germline CDR1 GTSNPN, CDR2 SVGIG (reference sequence). The CDR3 DNA is TGTGCCTGGAGACGGGGGAGGGGTACCTACGAGCAGTACTTC. It translates to CAWRRGRGTYEQYF.

This clonotype appeared a few times. The chain uses TRBV30 and TRBJ1-6; D ambiguous. The V gene's germline CDR1 is GTSNPN and CDR2 SVGIG (reference sequence). Trimming took off 2 bases at V and 1 base at J, with 15 bases between the two ends. This CDR3 comprises 17 residues. CDR3 region: CAWSTRALRSYNSPLHF. In DNA, the CDR3 is TGTGCCTGGAGTACCCGGGCCCTAAGGTCCTATAATTCACCCCTCCACTTT.

The genes are TRBV6-1 and TRBJ2-5, with D maybe TRBD2 (6 bases). Per germline, CDR1 MNHNS and CDR2 SASEGT. The CDR3 length is 14 residues. Trimming took off 7 bases at V and 2 bases at J, with 14 bases between the two ends. DNA for the CDR3: TGTGCCAGCAAGAATTACGCGGGGCAAGAGACCCAGTACTTC. Its protein product is CASKNYAGQETQYF.

This chain joins TRBV7-9 and TRBJ1-6, with a weak D call TRBD1 (6 bases). Germline-derived CDR1 and CDR2 are SEHNR and FQNEAQ (reference sequence). Trimming left V 1 base short and J 7 bases short, with 23 bases between. The CDR3 totals 19 residues. The CDR3 DNA reads TGTGCCAGCAGCTTAGGGAGAATTAAGGGGGTTCTGGGGAATTCACCCCTCCACTTT. The encoded protein is CASSLGRIKGVLGNSPLHF.

This chain uses TRBV12-3 or TRBV12-4 with TRBJ2-7, with 7 bases fitting TRBD2. V gave up 5 bases and J gave up 3 bases; unmatched junction bases: 10. CDR3 length: 15 amino acids. CDR3 DNA: TGTGCCAGCAGTGTCAGGAGCGGGGCCCGCTACGAGCAGTACTTC. Protein: CASSVRSGARYEQYF.

This clonotype occurred a few times. CDR3 protein: CASSYLHTANTGELFF. For the CDR3, the DNA is TGTGCCAGCAGTTACCTACACACCGCGAACACCGGGGAGCTGTTTTTT. The chain employs TRBV6-5 and TRBJ2-2, with D unresolved. V lost 2 bases, J lost 0 bases, and 10 bases lay in between. This CDR3 has 16 amino acids. The germline CDR1 and CDR2 sequences are MNHEY and SVGAGI.